The 25 T cell receptor beta chains below all came from one sample that was sequenced in a study of monozygotic twins with inflammatory bowel disease. TCRdb re-called the 5' RACE reads; one entry per CDR3 protein, DNA not given. The listing records about 450,000 distinct CDR3 sequences. The sample comprised blood. The receptors were gathered from a human donor with ulcerative colitis or Crohn's disease, or a healthy co-twin of an affected twin (not recorded which).

The gene calls are TRBV19 and TRBJ1-5; TCRdb calls TRBD1, which cannot be checked without DNA. The CDR3 runs to 15 residues. Germline assignment: CDR1 LNHDA and CDR2 SQIVND (reference sequence). The CDR3 protein is CASSTRGPSNQPQHF.

J is TRBJ2-3 and V is TRBV6-1; with no DNA, the TCRdb D assignment of TRBD2 cannot be verified. From germline, CDR1 is MNHNS and CDR2 SASEGT. This CDR3 spans 13 amino acids. This CDR3 reads CASSEGEWDTQYF.

V and J are TRBV7-2 and TRBJ2-5; checking the TCRdb D call of TRBD1 is not possible without DNA. Germline CDR1 and CDR2: SGHTA and FQGNSA. The CDR3 extends over 15 amino acids. The CDR3 reads CASSLLGTGLETQYF.

This chain joins TRBV7-2 and TRBJ2-5; lacking DNA, the TRBD1 call made by TCRdb goes unchecked. Looked up from germline, CDR1 is SGHTA and CDR2 is FQGNSA. The CDR3 covers 13 residues. The CDR3 is CASSLRGQQTQYF.

The rearrangement links TRBV29-1 to TRBJ2-7; TCRdb picks TRBD2, but there is no DNA to check that call. The CDR3 extends over 16 amino acids. Germline loops: CDR1 SQVTM, CDR2 ANQGSEA. The CDR3 sequence: CSVGRLAGGPTYEQYF.

The chain combines TRBV27 with TRBJ2-7; absent DNA, TCRdb's TRBD2 call cannot be checked. This CDR3 comprises 19 residues. Germline loops: CDR1 MNHEY, CDR2 SMNVEV (reference sequence). CDR3 residues: CASRFFAGMRSEAPYEQYF.

J is TRBJ1-1 and V is TRBV20-1; the D call from TCRdb, TRBD1, cannot be confirmed without DNA. Germline lookup yields CDR1 DFQATT and CDR2 SNEGSKA (reference sequence). The CDR3 consists of 15 residues. This chain's CDR3 is CSATVPGRMNTEAFF.

This rearrangement joins TRBV27 to TRBJ1-1. The CDR3 covers 14 residues. CDR1 and CDR2 from the germline V gene are MNHEY and SMNVEV (reference sequence). CDR3 region: CASSFIARGAEAFF.

The chain employs TRBV7-2 and TRBJ1-2; TCRdb indicates TRBD1, and absent DNA this call remains unverified. The germline V gene encodes CDR1 SGHTA and CDR2 FQGNSA. The CDR3 runs to 15 residues. The CDR3 spells CASSSLLRGSYGYTF.

The CDR3 spells CASSLAQVPTEAFF. V and J are TRBV5-1 and TRBJ1-1. This CDR3 spans 14 amino acids. The germline CDR1 and CDR2 sequences are SGHRS and YFSETQ.

The chain joins TRBV4-1 to TRBJ2-7. In germline, CDR1 is MGHRA, CDR2 YSYEKL. The CDR3 runs 15 residues. This CDR3 is CASSQEIYSLYEQYF.

This chain uses TRBV5-1 with TRBJ2-1; TCRdb names TRBD2, which stays unverified in the absence of DNA. The length of the CDR3 is 15 residues. CDR1 is SGHRS and CDR2 is YFSETQ in the germline V gene. CDR3 in amino acids: CASSLDSGSNNEQFF.

V and J are TRBV12-3 or TRBV12-4 and TRBJ2-4; as DNA is missing, the TRBD1 call by TCRdb cannot be tested. CDR3 length: 15 amino acids. The CDR3 sequence: CASSFVRESKNIQYF.

The chain carries TRBV6-5 and TRBJ2-7; TCRdb names TRBD1, which stays unverified in the absence of DNA. This CDR3 has 12 residues. Germline V gives CDR1 MNHEY, CDR2 SVGAGI. The CDR3 loop is CATRTVSYEQYF.

The chain couples TRBV20-1 to TRBJ2-1; TCRdb gives TRBD2 as the D gene, but with no DNA this cannot be confirmed. The CDR3 sequence is 11 residues long. Germline loops: CDR1 DFQATT, CDR2 SNEGSKA (reference sequence). CDR3 protein: CSAAGLAGKFF.

The chain recombines TRBV5-1 with TRBJ2-1. The length of the CDR3 is 12 residues. Germline CDR1 reads SGHRS; CDR2 reads YFSETQ. This CDR3 is CASSWPHNEQFF.

The chain recombines TRBV6-1 with TRBJ2-1; TCRdb picks TRBD1, but there is no DNA to check that call. In germline, CDR1 is MNHNS, CDR2 SASEGT. This CDR3 spans 17 amino acids. The chain's CDR3 is CASTNPGNPSSYNEQFF.

The chain uses TRBV30 and TRBJ2-1; without DNA, the TCRdb call of TRBD2 cannot be checked. The CDR3 contains 13 residues. Germline V CDR1 and CDR2: GTSNPN, SVGIG (reference sequence). CDR3 sequence: CAWRQSLGNEQFF.

This chain joins TRBV3-1 and TRBJ2-5; TCRdb's D gene call, TRBD2, goes unchecked for lack of DNA. The CDR3 runs 16 residues. The germline CDR1 and CDR2 sequences are LGHDT and YNNKEL (reference sequence). The CDR3 reads CASSQVIAGLQETQYF.

The rearrangement uses TRBV7-2 and TRBJ1-1; TCRdb calls TRBD1, which cannot be checked without DNA. Germline V gives CDR1 SGHTA, CDR2 FQGNSA. This CDR3 has 15 residues. CDR3 amino acids: CASSLQTGKNTEAFF.

The rearrangement uses TRBV20-1 and TRBJ2-7; the TCRdb D gene call, TRBD1, has no DNA to confirm it. CDR1 and CDR2 (germline): DFQATT, SNEGSKA (reference sequence). The CDR3 is 13 amino acids. The CDR3 region is CSARGGQGGQQYF.

The CDR3 loop reads CASSKSGGYTEAFF. This sequence joins TRBV7-3 and TRBJ1-1; the TRBD1 assignment by TCRdb is unverifiable without DNA. This CDR3 is 14 amino acids long. The germline CDR1 and CDR2 sequences are SGHTA and FQGTGA.

The chain is built from TRBV14 and TRBJ2-4; absent DNA, TCRdb's TRBD2 call cannot be checked. Germline-derived CDR1 and CDR2 are SGHDN and FVKESK. The CDR3 is 14 amino acids. CDR3 residues: CASSQDRAANIQYF.

The chain couples TRBV2 to TRBJ1-2. Per germline, CDR1 SNHLY and CDR2 FYNNEI. The CDR3 totals 11 residues. This CDR3 is CASSEYSLYTF.

The rearrangement uses TRBV7-9 and TRBJ2-7; TCRdb lists TRBD1, though no DNA is available to test this call. The CDR3 totals 11 residues. Germline V CDR1 and CDR2: SEHNR, FQNEAQ (reference sequence). This chain's CDR3 is CASSQTGEQYF.